The 9 T cell receptor beta chains below come from one sample, sequenced in a study of OX40 agonist ivuxolimab in advanced cancers. TCRdb keeps only in-frame clones here, not all; method: immunoSEQ multiplex PCR. In the table there are about 81,000 clones, 88% of which are singletons. Source: CD4+ or CD8+ T cells sorted from blood, taken in a trial of the OX40 agonist ivuxolimab. These receptor sequences come from an adult with an advanced solid tumor such as melanoma, head and neck, liver or kidney cancer.

The chain joins TRBV5-1 to TRBJ1-1; a possible D gene is TRBD1 (6 bases). The CDR3 runs 16 residues. V lost 3 bases and J 1 base, leaving 16 bases between the germline ends. The germline CDR1 and CDR2 sequences are SGHRS and YFSETQ. This CDR3 reads CASSSAAETGNTEAFF. Here the CDR3 DNA reads TGCGCCAGCAGCTCCGCCGCCGAGACAGGGAACACTGAAGCTTTCTTT.

The chain couples TRBV18 to TRBJ1-1; D uncertain. CDR1 and CDR2 from the germline V gene are KGHSH and LQKENI. Trimming took off 7 bases at V and 0 bases at J, with 9 bases between the two ends. The CDR3 is 13 amino acids. CDR3 sequence (DNA): TGTGCCAGCTTAAGAGATCTGAACACTGAAGCTTTCTTT. This encodes CASLRDLNTEAFF.

This chain links TRBV5-6 with TRBJ2-3; D gene unclear. V was trimmed by 1 base and J by 4 bases, leaving 10 bases between them. In germline, CDR1 is SGHDT, CDR2 YYEEEE. The CDR3 has 14 amino acids. The CDR3 bases are TGTGCCAGCAGCTTGACAGTTACAGCAGATACGCAGTATTTT. Protein product: CASSLTVTADTQYF. The full variable domain, rest sourced from reference TRBV5-6 and TRBJ2-3, is DAGVTQSPTHLIKTRGQQVTLRCSPKSGHDTVSWYQQALGQGPQFIFQYYEEEERQRGNFPDRFSGHQFPNYSSELNVNALLLGDSALYLCASSLTVTADTQYFGPGTRLTVL.

The chain joins TRBV10-3 to TRBJ2-3; a possible D gene is TRBD1 (7 bases). Germline CDR1 is ENHRY and CDR2 is SYGVKD. The V end was cut by 10 bases, the J end by 2 bases, with 16 bases between. CDR3 length: 14 residues. The CDR3 coding sequence is TGTGCCAGCAAGCAGGGGGGAGACACAGATACGCAGTATTTT. Protein product: CASKQGGDTDTQYF.

This chain links TRBV10-3 with TRBJ2-1; 7 nucleotides match TRBD1. Germline CDR1 reads ENHRY; CDR2 reads SYGVKD. The junction had 1 base not matched to a gene; V was cut back by 2 bases and J by 0 bases. CDR3 length: 15 amino acids. CDR3 loop: CAISEDRDSYNEQFF. CDR3 in DNA: TGTGCCATCAGTGAGGACAGGGACTCCTACAATGAGCAGTTCTTC.

J is TRBJ1-2 and V is TRBV6-5; perhaps TRBD1 as D (5 bases). Per the germline V gene, CDR1 is MNHEY and CDR2 is SVGAGI. The V end was cut by 2 bases, the J end by 7 bases, with 20 bases between. The CDR3 is made up of 16 amino acids. CDR3 protein: CASSYPVGWGSRGYTF. CDR3 in DNA: TGTGCCAGCAGTTACCCAGTCGGTTGGGGGAGTCGTGGCTACACCTTC.

The rearrangement joins TRBV6-6 to TRBJ2-4; no clear D. V lost 5 bases to trimming and J lost 9 bases, with 8 bases between them. Germline V CDR1 and CDR2: MNHNY, SVGAGI (reference sequence). The CDR3 length is 11 residues. The CDR3 DNA reads as TGTGCCAGCAGTCCAAGTCGCATTCAGTACTTC. Residues: CASSPSRIQYF.

V is TRBV6-1 and J is TRBJ2-1; maybe TRBD2 (7 bases). CDR1 and CDR2 (germline): MNHNS, SASEGT. Trimming removed 2 bases from V and 14 bases from J, with 22 bases in between. The CDR3 is made up of 15 amino acids. The CDR3 DNA sequence: TGTGCCAGCAGTGAACGTAGACTAGTGGGGGGGCTGGAGTTCTTC. It yields the protein CASSERRLVGGLEFF.

The chain combines TRBV5-4 with TRBJ2-3, with D unresolved. The CDR3 sequence is 11 residues long. The germline V gene has CDR1 SGHNT and CDR2 YYREEE (reference sequence). V dropped 2 bases and J dropped 4 bases, with 2 bases sitting between them. CDR3 amino acids: CASSFADTQYF. The DNA for the CDR3 is TGTGCCAGCAGCTTCGCAGATACGCAGTATTTT.